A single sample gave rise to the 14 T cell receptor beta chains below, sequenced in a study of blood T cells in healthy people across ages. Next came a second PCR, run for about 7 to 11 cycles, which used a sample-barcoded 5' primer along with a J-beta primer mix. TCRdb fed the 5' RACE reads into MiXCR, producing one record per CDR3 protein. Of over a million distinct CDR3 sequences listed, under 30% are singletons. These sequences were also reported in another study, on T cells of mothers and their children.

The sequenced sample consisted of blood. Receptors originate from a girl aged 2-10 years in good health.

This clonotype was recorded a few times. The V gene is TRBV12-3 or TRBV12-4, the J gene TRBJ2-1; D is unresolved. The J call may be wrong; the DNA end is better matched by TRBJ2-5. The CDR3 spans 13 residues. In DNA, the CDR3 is TGTGCCAGCAGTTACGTCAGCCAAGAGACCCAGTACTTC. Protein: CASSYVSQETQYF.

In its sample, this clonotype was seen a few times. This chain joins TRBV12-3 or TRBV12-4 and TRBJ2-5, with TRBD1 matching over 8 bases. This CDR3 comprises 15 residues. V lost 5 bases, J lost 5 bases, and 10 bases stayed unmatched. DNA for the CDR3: TGTGCCAGCAGTCCCCCGGGACAGGCGTCGGAGACCCAGTACTTC. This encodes CASSPPGQASETQYF.

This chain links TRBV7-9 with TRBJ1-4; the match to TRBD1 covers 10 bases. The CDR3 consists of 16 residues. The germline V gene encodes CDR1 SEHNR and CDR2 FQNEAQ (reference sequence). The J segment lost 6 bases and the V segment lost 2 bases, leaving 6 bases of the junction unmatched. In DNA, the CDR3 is TGTGCCAGCAGCTTATTATTTGGGACAGGGGATGAAAAACTGTTTTTT. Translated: CASSLLFGTGDEKLFF.

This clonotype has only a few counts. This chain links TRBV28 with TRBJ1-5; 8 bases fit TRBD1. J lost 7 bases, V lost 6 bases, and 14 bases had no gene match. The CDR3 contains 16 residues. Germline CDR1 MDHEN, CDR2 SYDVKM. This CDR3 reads CASSPGLDRGRQPQHF. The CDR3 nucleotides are TGTGCCAGCAGCCCCGGGCTTGACAGGGGTCGACAGCCCCAGCATTTT.

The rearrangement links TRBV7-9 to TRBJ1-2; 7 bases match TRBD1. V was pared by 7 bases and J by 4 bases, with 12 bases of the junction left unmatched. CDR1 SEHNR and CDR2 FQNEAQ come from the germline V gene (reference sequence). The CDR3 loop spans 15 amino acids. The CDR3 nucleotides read TGTGCCAGCACCGCCTTACAGGGGTCCATCTATGGCTACACCTTC. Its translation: CASTALQGSIYGYTF.

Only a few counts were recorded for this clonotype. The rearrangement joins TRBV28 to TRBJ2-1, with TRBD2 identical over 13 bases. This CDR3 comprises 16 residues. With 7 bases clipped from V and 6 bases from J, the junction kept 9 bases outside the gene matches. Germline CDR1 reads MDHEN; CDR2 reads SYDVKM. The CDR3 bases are TGTGCCAGCACCCCGGGACTAGCGGGAAGGAGCAATGAGCAGTTCTTC. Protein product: CASTPGLAGRSNEQFF.

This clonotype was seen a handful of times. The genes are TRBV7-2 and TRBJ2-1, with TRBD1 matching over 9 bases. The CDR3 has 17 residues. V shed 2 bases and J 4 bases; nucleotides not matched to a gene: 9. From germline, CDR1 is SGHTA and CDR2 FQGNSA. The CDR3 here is CASSLISGTGPYNEQFF. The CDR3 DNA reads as TGTGCCAGCAGCTTAATTTCCGGGACAGGGCCGTACAATGAGCAGTTCTTC.

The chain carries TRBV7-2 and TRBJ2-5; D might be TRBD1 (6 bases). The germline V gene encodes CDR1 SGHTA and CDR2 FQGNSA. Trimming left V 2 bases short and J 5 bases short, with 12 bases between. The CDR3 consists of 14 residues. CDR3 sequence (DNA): TGTGCCAGCAGCTTAACAGGGTGGGAGGAGACCCAGTACTTC. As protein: CASSLTGWEETQYF.

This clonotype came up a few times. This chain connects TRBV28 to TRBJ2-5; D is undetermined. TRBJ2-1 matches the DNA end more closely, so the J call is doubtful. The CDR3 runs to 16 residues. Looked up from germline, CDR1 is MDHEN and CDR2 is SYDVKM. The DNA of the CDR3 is TGTGCCAGCAGCACCTCCATTGCACCAACCTACAATGAGCAGTTCTTC. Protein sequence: CASSTSIAPTYNEQFF.

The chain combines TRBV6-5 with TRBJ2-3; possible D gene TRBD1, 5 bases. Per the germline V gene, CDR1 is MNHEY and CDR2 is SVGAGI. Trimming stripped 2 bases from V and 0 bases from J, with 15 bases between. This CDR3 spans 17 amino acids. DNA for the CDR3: TGTGCCAGCAGTTACGCCGACAGCTCCGCTAGCACAGATACGCAGTATTTT. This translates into CASSYADSSASTDTQYF.

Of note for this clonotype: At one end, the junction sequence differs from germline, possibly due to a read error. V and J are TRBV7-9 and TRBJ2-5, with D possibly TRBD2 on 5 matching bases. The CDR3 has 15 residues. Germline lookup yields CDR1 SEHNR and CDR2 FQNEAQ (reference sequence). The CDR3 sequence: CSSSARVGGQETQYF. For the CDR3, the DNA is TGTTCCAGCAGCGCTAGGGTTGGAGGCCAAGAGACCCAGTACTTC.

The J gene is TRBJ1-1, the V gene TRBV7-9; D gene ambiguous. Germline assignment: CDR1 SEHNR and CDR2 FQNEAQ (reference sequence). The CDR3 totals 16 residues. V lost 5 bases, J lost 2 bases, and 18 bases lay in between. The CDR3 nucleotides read TGTGCCAGCAGCCCCAGTGGCTTTTCAAGAAACACTGAAGCTTTCTTT. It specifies CASSPSGFSRNTEAFF.

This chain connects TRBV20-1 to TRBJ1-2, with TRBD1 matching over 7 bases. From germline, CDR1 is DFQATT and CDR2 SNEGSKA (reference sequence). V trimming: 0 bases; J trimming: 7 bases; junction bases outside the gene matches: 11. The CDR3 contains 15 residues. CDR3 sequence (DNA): TGCAGTGCTAGAGATCTCGACAGGGTCTCCTCTGGCTACACCTTC. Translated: CSARDLDRVSSGYTF.

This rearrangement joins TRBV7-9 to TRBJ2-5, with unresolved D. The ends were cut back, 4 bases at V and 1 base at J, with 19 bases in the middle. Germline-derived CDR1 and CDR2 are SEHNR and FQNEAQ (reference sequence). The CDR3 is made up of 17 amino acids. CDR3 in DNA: TGTGCCAGCAGCTCTTCAAATCGAACAGTAGGCCAAGAGACCCAGTACTTC. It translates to CASSSSNRTVGQETQYF.